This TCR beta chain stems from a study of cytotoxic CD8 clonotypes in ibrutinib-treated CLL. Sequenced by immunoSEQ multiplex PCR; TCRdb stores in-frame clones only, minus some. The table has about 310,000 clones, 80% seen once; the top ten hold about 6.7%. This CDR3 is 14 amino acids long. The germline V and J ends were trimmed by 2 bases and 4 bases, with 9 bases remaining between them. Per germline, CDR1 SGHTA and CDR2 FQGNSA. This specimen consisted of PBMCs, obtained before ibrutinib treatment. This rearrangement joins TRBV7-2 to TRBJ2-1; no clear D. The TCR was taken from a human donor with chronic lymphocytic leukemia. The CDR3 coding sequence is TGTGCCAGCAGCTTATCGAGTACTTACAATGAGCAGTTCTTC. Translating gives CASSLSSTYNEQFF. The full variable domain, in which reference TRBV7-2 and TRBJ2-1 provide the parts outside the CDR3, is GAGVSQSPSNKVTEKGKDVELRCDPISGHTALYWYRQSLGQGLEFLIYFQGNSAPDKSGLPSDRFSAERTGGSVSTLTIQRTQQEDSAVYLCASSLSSTYNEQFFGPGTRLTVL.